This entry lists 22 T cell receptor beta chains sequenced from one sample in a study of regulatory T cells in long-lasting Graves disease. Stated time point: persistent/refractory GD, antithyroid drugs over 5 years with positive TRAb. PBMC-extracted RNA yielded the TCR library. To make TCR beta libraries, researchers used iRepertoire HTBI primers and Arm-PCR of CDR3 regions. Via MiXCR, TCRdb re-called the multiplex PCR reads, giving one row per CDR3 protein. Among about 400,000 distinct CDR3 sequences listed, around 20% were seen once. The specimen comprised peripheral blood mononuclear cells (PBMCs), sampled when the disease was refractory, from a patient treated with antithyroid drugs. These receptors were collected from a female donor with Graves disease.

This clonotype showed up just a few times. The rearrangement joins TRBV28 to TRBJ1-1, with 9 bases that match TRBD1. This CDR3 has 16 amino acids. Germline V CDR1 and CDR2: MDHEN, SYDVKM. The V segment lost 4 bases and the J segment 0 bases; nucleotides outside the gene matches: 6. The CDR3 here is CASSSLGQGMNTEAFF. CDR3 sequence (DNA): TGTGCCAGCAGTTCCCTCGGACAGGGGATGAACACTGAAGCTTTCTTT.

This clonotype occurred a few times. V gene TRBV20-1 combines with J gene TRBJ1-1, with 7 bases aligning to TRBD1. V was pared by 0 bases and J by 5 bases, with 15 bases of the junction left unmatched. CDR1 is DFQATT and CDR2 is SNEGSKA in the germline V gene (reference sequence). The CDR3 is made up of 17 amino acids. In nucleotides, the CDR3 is TGCAGTGCTAGAGATTTAAAGGGGGCAACGCCCCAAACTGAAGCTTTCTTT. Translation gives CSARDLKGATPQTEAFF.

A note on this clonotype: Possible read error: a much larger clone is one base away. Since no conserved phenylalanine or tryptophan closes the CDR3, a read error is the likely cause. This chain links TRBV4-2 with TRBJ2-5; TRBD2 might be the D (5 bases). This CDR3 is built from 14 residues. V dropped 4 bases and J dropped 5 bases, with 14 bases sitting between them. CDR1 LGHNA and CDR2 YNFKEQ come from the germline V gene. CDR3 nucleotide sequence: TGTGCCAGCAGCCCAGGTGGACGAGGGGAGACCCAGTACTCC. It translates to CASSPGGRGETQYS.

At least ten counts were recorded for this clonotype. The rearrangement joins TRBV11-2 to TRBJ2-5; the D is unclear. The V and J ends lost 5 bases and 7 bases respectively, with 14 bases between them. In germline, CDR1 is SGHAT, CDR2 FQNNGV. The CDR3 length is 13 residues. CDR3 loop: CASSPHVSGTQYF. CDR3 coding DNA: TGTGCCAGCAGCCCCCATGTATCGGGGACCCAGTACTTC.

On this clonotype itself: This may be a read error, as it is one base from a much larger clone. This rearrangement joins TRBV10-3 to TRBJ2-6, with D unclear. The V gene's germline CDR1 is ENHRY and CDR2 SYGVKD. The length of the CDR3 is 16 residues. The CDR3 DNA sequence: TGTGCCATCAGTGAGTCGTATGCAGCTGGGACCAACGTCCTGACTTTC. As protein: CAISESYAAGTNVLTF.

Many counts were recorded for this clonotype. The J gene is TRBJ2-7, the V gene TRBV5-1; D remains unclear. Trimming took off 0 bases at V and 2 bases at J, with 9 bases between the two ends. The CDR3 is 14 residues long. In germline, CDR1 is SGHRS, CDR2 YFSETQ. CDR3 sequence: CASSLADATYEQYF. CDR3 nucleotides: TGCGCCAGCAGCTTGGCGGACGCCACCTACGAGCAGTACTTC.

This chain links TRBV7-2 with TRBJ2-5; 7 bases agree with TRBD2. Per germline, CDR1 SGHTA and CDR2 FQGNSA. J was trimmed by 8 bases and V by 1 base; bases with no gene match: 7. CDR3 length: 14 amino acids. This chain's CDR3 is CASSLDVGGLTQYF. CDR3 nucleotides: TGTGCCAGCAGCTTAGACGTGGGGGGACTAACCCAGTACTTC.

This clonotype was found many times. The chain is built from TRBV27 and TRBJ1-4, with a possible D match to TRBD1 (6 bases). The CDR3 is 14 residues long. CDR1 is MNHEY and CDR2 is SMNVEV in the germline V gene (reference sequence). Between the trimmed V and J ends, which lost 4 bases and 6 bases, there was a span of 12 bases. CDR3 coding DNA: TGTGCCAGCAGTTCAGGGGCCAGCTATGAAAAACTGTTTTTT. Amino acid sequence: CASSSGASYEKLFF.

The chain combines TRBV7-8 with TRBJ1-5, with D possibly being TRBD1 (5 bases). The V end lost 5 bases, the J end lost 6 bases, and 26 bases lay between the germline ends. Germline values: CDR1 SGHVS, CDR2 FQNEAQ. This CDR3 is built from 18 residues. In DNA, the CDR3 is TGTGCCAGCAGCCGCCGACTTACTTTGGACACGATGGGTCAGCCCCAGCATTTT. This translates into CASSRRLTLDTMGQPQHF.

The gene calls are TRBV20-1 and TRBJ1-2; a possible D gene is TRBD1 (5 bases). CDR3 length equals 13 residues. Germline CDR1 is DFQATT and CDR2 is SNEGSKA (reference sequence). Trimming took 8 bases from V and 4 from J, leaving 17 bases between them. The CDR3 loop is CSTRGVIGYGYTF. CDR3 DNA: TGCAGTACTCGGGGGGTGATTGGCTATGGCTACACCTTC.

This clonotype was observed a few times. The CDR3 coding sequence is TGTGCCAGCAGTTTAGGACATTCTGGGCGTTCACCCCTCCACTTT. Protein: CASSLGHSGRSPLHF. The chain links TRBV27 to TRBJ1-6; D might be TRBD1 (5 bases). CDR1 is MNHEY and CDR2 is SMNVEV in the germline V gene (reference sequence). The CDR3 consists of 15 residues. Trimming took 2 bases from V and 9 from J, leaving 14 bases between them.

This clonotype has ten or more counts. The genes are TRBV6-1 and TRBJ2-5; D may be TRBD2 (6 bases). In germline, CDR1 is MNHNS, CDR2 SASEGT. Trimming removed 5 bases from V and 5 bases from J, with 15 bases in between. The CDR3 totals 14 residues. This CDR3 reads CASSIGGGAETQYF. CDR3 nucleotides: TGTGCCAGCAGTATCGGGGGTGGAGCGGAGACCCAGTACTTC.

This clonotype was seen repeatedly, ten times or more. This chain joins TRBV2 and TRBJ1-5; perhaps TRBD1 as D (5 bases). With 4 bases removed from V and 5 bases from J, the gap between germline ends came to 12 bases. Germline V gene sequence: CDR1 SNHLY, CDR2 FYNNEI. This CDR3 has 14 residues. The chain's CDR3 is CASSAKGGDQPQHF. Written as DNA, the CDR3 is TGTGCCAGCAGTGCCAAGGGAGGGGATCAGCCCCAGCATTTT.

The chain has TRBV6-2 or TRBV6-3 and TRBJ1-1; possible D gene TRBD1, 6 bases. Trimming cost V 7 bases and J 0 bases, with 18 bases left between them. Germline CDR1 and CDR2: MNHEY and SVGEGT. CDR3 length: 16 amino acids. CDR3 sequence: CASIEEGGGLNTEAFF. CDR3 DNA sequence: TGTGCCAGCATTGAGGAGGGGGGGGGTCTGAACACTGAAGCTTTCTTT.

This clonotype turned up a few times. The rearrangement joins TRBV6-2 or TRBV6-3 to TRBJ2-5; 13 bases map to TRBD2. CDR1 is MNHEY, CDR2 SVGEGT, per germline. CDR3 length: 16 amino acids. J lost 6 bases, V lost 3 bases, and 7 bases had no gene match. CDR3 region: CASSYARTSGSKTQYF. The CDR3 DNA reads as TGTGCCAGCAGTTATGCGCGGACTAGCGGGAGTAAGACCCAGTACTTC.

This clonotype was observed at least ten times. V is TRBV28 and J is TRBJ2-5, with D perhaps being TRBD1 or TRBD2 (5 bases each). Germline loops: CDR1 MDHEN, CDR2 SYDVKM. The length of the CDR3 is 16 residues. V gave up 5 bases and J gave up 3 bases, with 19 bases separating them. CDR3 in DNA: TGTGCCAGCAGTCGTACGACACCGGGGCGTAAAGAGACCCAGTACTTC. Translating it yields CASSRTTPGRKETQYF.

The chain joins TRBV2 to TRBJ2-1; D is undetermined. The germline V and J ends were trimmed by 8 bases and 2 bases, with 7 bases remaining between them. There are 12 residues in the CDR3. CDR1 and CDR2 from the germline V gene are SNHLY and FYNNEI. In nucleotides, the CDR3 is TGTGCCAGCCTTGGACCCTACAATGAGCAGTTCTTC. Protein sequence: CASLGPYNEQFF.

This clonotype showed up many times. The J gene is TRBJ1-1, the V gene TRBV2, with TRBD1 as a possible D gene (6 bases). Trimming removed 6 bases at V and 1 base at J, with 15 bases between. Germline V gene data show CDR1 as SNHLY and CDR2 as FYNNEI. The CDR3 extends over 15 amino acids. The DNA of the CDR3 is TGTGCCAGCAGCCCTATACAGGGAGCGAACACTGAAGCTTTCTTT. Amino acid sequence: CASSPIQGANTEAFF. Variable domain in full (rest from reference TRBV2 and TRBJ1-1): EPEVTQTPSHQVTQMGQEVILRCVPISNHLYFYWYRQILGQKVEFLVSFYNNEISEKSEIFDDQFSVERPDGSNFTLKIRSTKLEDSAMYFCASSPIQGANTEAFFGQGTRLTVV.

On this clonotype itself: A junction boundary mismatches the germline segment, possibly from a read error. The CDR3 spells CASPPGTRDQYF. CDR3 nucleotides: TGTGCCAGCCCACCCGGGACAAGGGATCAGTACTTC. The J gene is TRBJ2-4, the V gene TRBV18, with TRBD1 as a possible D gene (6 bases). The germline V gene encodes CDR1 KGHSH and CDR2 LQKENI. The CDR3 sequence is 12 residues long. Full variable domain (missing parts from reference TRBV18 and TRBJ2-4): NAGVMQNPRHLVRRRGQEARLRCSPMKGHSHVYWYRQLPEEGLKFMVYLQKENIIDESGMPKERFSAEFPKEGPSILRIQQVVRGDSAAYFCASPPGTRDQYFGAGTRLSVL.

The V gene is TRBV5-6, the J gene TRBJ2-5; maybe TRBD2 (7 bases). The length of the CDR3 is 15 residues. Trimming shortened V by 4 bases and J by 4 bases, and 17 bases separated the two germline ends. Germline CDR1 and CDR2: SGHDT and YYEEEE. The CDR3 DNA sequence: TGTGCCAGCAGCCACGGACTAGGAGGGGGAGAGACCCAGTACTTC. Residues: CASSHGLGGGETQYF.

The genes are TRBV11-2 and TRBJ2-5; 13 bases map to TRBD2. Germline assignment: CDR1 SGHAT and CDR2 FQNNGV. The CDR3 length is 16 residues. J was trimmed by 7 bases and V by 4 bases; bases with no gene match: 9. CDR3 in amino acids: CASSSGGLAGALTQYF. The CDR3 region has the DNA TGTGCCAGCAGCTCGGGAGGACTAGCGGGAGCCTTGACCCAGTACTTC.

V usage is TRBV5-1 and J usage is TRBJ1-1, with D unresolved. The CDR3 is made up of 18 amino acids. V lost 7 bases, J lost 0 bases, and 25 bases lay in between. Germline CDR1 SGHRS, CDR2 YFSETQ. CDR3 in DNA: TGCGCCAGCGCCTCGGGTTTTCCCCTCAGTTCGATGAACACTGAAGCTTTCTTT. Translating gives CASASGFPLSSMNTEAFF.